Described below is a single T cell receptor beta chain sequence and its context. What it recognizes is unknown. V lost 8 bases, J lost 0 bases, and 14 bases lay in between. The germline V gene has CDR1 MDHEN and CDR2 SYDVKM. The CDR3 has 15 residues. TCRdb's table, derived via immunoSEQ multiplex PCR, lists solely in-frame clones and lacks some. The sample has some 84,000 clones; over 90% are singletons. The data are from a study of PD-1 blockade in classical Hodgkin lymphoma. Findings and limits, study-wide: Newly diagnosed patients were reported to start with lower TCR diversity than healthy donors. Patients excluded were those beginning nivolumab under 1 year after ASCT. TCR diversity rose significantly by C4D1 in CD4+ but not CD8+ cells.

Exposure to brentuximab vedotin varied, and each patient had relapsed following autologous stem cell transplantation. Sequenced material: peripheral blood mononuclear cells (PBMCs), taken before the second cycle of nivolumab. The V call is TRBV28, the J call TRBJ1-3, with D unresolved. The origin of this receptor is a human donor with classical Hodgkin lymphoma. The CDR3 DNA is TGTGCCAGCGGTCAAGGGATAAGCTCTGGAAACACCATATATTTT. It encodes CASGQGISSGNTIYF.